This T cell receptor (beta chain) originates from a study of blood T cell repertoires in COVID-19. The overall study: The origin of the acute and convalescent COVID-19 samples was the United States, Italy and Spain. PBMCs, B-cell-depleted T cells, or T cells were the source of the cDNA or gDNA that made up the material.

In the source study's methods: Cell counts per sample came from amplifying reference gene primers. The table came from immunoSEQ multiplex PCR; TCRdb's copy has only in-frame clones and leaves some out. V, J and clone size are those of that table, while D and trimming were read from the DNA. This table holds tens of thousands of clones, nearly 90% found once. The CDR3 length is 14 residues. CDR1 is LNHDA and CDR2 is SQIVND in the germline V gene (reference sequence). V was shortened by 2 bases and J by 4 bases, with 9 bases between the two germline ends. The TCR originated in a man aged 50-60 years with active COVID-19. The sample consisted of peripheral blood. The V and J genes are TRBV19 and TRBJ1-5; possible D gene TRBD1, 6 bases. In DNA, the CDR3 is TGTGCCAGTAGTATACGACAGGTTAATCAGCCCCAGCATTTT. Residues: CASSIRQVNQPQHF.